This T cell receptor (beta chain) emerged from a study of PD-L1 blockade in urothelial cancer. Libraries were prepared by immunoSEQ multiplex PCR; TCRdb keeps only in-frame clonotypes and omits some of them. The table includes about 43,000 clones, more than 70% detected once. This clone was observed a handful of times. V lost 8 bases and J lost 0, with 3 bases in between. Germline values: CDR1 MDHEN, CDR2 SYDVKM. The CDR3 sequence is 11 residues long. Specified time point: pretreatment peripheral blood. This TCR was sampled from a man in his fifties or sixties with urothelial cancer. This chain joins TRBV28 and TRBJ2-3, with no clear D. Specimen: PBMCs, collected around atezolizumab (anti-PD-L1) treatment. For the CDR3, the DNA is TGTGCCAGCCGTAGCACAGATACGCAGTATTTT. Protein product: CASRSTDTQYF. The full variable domain, its missing parts supplied by reference TRBV28 and TRBJ2-3, is DVKVTQSSRYLVKRTGEKVFLECVQDMDHENMFWYRQDPGLGLRLIYFSYDVKMKEKGDIPEGYSVSREKKERFSLILESASTNQTSMYLCASRSTDTQYFGPGTRLTVL.